What follows is one TCR beta chain and its context. The junction shows a germline mismatch at one end, possibly a read error. This sample is part of a study of cytomegalovirus exposure and HLA in healthy donors. On the study more broadly: Among 150 million to 200 million T cells, an earlier analysis found 117 million unique TCR beta sequences.

The CDR3 has 13 residues. Germline V gene sequence: CDR1 MRHNA, CDR2 SNTAGT. The PCR was carried out with 60 Vbeta primers and 13 Jbeta primers. Some clones are missing from TCRdb's copy, which holds only in-frame ones; the method was immunoSEQ multiplex PCR. The sample consists of under 120,000 clones, around three quarters of them appearing once. The sequenced sample was PBMCs. The TCR sequence derives from a woman in her forties in good health and CMV-seronegative. The genes are TRBV6-4 and TRBJ2-1, with 9 bases fitting TRBD2. The CDR3 here is CASSGRSGGGVIF. In DNA form, the CDR3 reads TGTGCCAGCAGTGGACGTTCGGGCGGGGGGGTTATCTTC.